This T cell receptor (beta chain) is from a study of radiation and T cells in renal cell carcinoma. Between the trimmed V and J ends, which lost 5 bases and 12 bases, there was a span of 20 bases. This CDR3 comprises 14 residues. Germline loops: CDR1 SGHTA, CDR2 FQGTGA. Assay used: immunoSEQ multiplex PCR; TCRdb lists only in-frame clones, some missing. The table has approximately 94,000 clones, under 90% seen once. Noted time point: baseline pretreatment blood. The treatment denotes: 15 Gy SBRT to primary tumor, nephrectomy 4 weeks later. After SBRT, blood was collected at 2 and 4 weeks, plus baseline. This renal cell carcinoma was of the clear cell type. With respect to this clone: The antigen is not known.

Study findings and constraints: From baseline, blood top tumor clonotypes peaked at 2 weeks post-radiation.

The sequencing used blood, collected from a patient whose treatment included radiotherapy and nephrectomy. V gene TRBV7-3 combines with J gene TRBJ2-1; TRBD1 or TRBD2 may be the D gene (5 bases each). The receptor comes from a man between 60 and 70 years old with renal cell carcinoma. CDR3 sequence (DNA): TGTGCCAGCAGCCCCAGTAGGGACCAAGCGCGGCAGTTCTTC. It specifies CASSPSRDQARQFF. Variable domain in full (rest from reference TRBV7-3 and TRBJ2-1): GAGVSQTPSNKVTEKGKYVELRCDPISGHTALYWYRQSLGQGPEFLIYFQGTGAADDSGLPNDRFFAVRPEGSVSTLKIQRTERGDSAVYLCASSPSRDQARQFFGPGTRLTVL.